This passage covers 7 T cell receptor beta chains from one sample sequenced in a study of T cells in Graves' hyperthyroidism and ophthalmopathy. Amplification targeted TCR beta CDR3 regions from RNA transcripts. The TCR CDR3 first-round RT-PCR relied on the HTBI primer set. TCRdb re-analysed the multiplex PCR reads in MiXCR, keeping a single row per CDR3 protein. Among fewer than 400,000 distinct CDR3 sequences, around 25% were seen once, and the ten largest hold more than 60%. The sample taken for sequencing was blood. Receptor source: a man between 50 and 59 years old with Graves' hyperthyroidism.

Worth noting for this clonotype: One base away lies a much larger clone, so this may be a sequencing read error. The chain is built from TRBV29-1 and TRBJ1-1; D perhaps matches TRBD1 (5 bases). The V end was cut by 7 bases, the J end by 3 bases, with 15 bases between. The CDR3 is 13 amino acids. Germline V gives CDR1 SQVTM, CDR2 ANQGSEA. CDR3 amino acids: CSATGTGDTEAFF. For the CDR3, the DNA is TGCAGCGCTACCGGGACGGGAGACACTGAAGCTTTCTTT.

Worth noting for this clonotype: A far bigger clonotype differs at one base, so this is likely a read error. V usage is TRBV7-3 and J usage is TRBJ2-5, with D tentatively TRBD1 (6 bases). The CDR3 has 13 amino acids. Germline-derived CDR1 and CDR2 are SGHTA and FQGTGA. In nucleotides, the CDR3 is TGTGCCAGCAGCCCCGGACAGCAAGAGACCGAGTACTTC. Translation gives CASSPGQQETEYF.

The chain joins TRBV2 to TRBJ1-1, with D perhaps matching TRBD1 (6 bases). Germline V gene sequence: CDR1 SNHLY, CDR2 FYNNEI. The CDR3 is 13 amino acids. V lost 8 bases and J 5 bases, leaving 15 bases between the germline ends. CDR3 region: CASPRTEQTEAFF. The CDR3 bases are TGTGCCAGCCCTCGGACAGAACAGACTGAAGCTTTCTTT.

Regarding this clonotype: This may stem from a read error, because a much larger clone lies one nucleotide away. The genes are TRBV29-1 and TRBJ1-1, with a weak D call TRBD1 (5 bases). CDR1 is SQVTM and CDR2 is ANQGSEA in the germline V gene. The CDR3 loop spans 11 amino acids. CDR3 bases: TGCAGCGCCTTTACGGACACTGAAGATTTCTTT. Residues: CSAFTDTEDFF.

The rearrangement uses TRBV30 and TRBJ2-1; 13 nucleotides agree with TRBD2. The CDR3 consists of 14 residues. Germline values: CDR1 GTSNPN, CDR2 SVGIG (reference sequence). Losses at the gene ends were 2 bases for V and 9 bases for J; bases not matched to a gene: 4. CDR3 in DNA: TGTGCCTGGAGTCGAACTAGCGGGAGGGGTGAGCAGTTCTTC. Translating it yields CAWSRTSGRGEQFF. The variable domain in full, completed from reference TRBV30 and TRBJ2-1, reads SQTIHQWPATLVQPVGSPLSLECTVEGTSNPNLYWYRQAAGRGLQLLFYSVGIGQISSEVPQNLSASRPQDRQFILSSKKLLLSDSGFYLCAWSRTSGRGEQFFGPGTRLTVL.

This chain links TRBV20-1 with TRBJ1-2; no clear D. The germline V gene encodes CDR1 DFQATT and CDR2 SNEGSKA (reference sequence). The V and J ends lost 3 bases and 2 bases respectively, with 13 bases between them. This CDR3 is 14 amino acids long. The DNA of the CDR3 is TGCAGTGCTAGCCCATCCAGGTTGAACTATGGCTACACCTTC. Translated, it gives CSASPSRLNYGYTF.

V gene TRBV11-3 combines with J gene TRBJ2-2, with a tentative D call TRBD2 (6 bases). Per germline, CDR1 SGHNT and CDR2 YENEEA. The V gene lost 1 base and the J gene lost 5 bases, with 11 bases spanning the gap. The CDR3 extends over 15 amino acids. The CDR3 spells CASSLGTIGTGELFF. The CDR3 nucleotides read TGTGCCAGCAGCTTAGGGACTATAGGGACCGGGGAGCTGTTTTTT.